This passage covers 26 T cell receptor beta chains from one sample sequenced in a study of response to subunit inactivated influenza vaccine. TCRdb ran MiXCR on the RT-PCR reads and lists one entry per CDR3 protein. The sample includes under 550,000 distinct CDR3 sequences, roughly 7.6% of them seen just once. The source material was PBMCs from blood, sampled roughly 24 months after vaccination. These receptors were obtained from a man between 50 and 69 years old who received an inactivated influenza vaccine.

This clonotype has ten or more counts. The chain couples TRBV5-5 to TRBJ2-2, with no clear D. Germline V CDR1 and CDR2: SGHKS, YYEKEE (reference sequence). Trimming stripped 0 bases from V and 7 bases from J, with 4 bases between. The CDR3 runs to 12 residues. For the CDR3, the DNA is TGTGCCAGCAGCTTGGGAGGCGGGGAGCTGTTTTTT. Its protein is CASSLGGGELFF.

This clonotype came up a few times. The chain has TRBV3-1 and TRBJ1-6; unclear D gene. V was cut by 4 bases and J by 8 bases, with 6 bases left in between. CDR1 and CDR2 (germline): LGHDT, YNNKEL (reference sequence). CDR3 length equals 12 residues. Here the CDR3 reads CASSLGDSPLHF. The CDR3 DNA reads TGTGCCAGCAGCCTGGGAGATTCACCCCTCCACTTT.

This clonotype was seen more than once but under ten times. The chain carries TRBV20-1 and TRBJ1-1; D gene uncertain. The length of the CDR3 is 12 residues. V gave up 1 base and J gave up 0 bases, with 3 bases separating them. The germline V gene encodes CDR1 DFQATT and CDR2 SNEGSKA (reference sequence). The CDR3 DNA reads TGCAGTGCTAGAGTGTTGAACACTGAAGCTTTCTTT. Residues: CSARVLNTEAFF.

J is TRBJ2-1 and V is TRBV12-3 or TRBV12-4; D gene ambiguous. The CDR3 extends over 12 amino acids. V dropped 3 bases and J dropped 9 bases, with 9 bases sitting between them. The CDR3 region is CASSFGPIEQFF. Written as DNA, the CDR3 is TGTGCCAGCAGTTTTGGGCCGATTGAGCAGTTCTTC.

There are a few counts of this clonotype. The chain is built from TRBV7-8 and TRBJ2-1; 11 positions agree with TRBD2. J lost 6 bases, V lost 4 bases, and 11 bases had no gene match. The V gene's germline CDR1 is SGHVS and CDR2 FQNEAQ. The CDR3 sequence is 17 residues long. The CDR3 nucleotides are TGTGCCAGCAGCTGGGGTTTAGCGGGGGGGGGATCCAATGAGCAGTTCTTC. Translated: CASSWGLAGGGSNEQFF.

The chain employs TRBV12-3 or TRBV12-4 and TRBJ2-1; 7 bases fit TRBD1. The CDR3 sequence is 13 residues long. The V gene end was trimmed by 6 bases and the J gene end by 8 bases; junction bases not matched to a gene: 7. CDR3 residues: CASSQIQGDEQFF. The DNA for the CDR3 is TGTGCCAGCAGCCAAATCCAGGGGGATGAGCAGTTCTTC.

Only a few counts were recorded for this clonotype. The V and J genes are TRBV12-3 or TRBV12-4 and TRBJ2-3; the match to TRBD2 covers 8 bases. This CDR3 has 16 residues. Unmatched junction bases numbered 10, after V lost 6 bases and J lost 2 bases. CDR3 sequence reads: CASSPGSGSFTDTQYF. Here the CDR3 DNA reads TGTGCCAGCAGCCCAGGGAGCGGGAGCTTCACAGATACGCAGTATTTT.

The sample holds a few counts of this clonotype. The chain has TRBV5-1 and TRBJ1-4, with D maybe TRBD1 (5 bases). Germline V lookup: CDR1 SGHRS, CDR2 YFSETQ. The CDR3 runs to 15 residues. With 0 bases removed from V and 6 bases from J, the gap between germline ends came to 12 bases. The CDR3: CASSLVPGQDEKLFF. The CDR3, as DNA: TGCGCCAGCAGCTTGGTTCCGGGGCAGGATGAAAAACTGTTTTTT.

The chain combines TRBV19 with TRBJ1-2; the D gene is possibly TRBD1 (6 bases). This CDR3 region has 13 residues. Germline values: CDR1 LNHDA, CDR2 SQIVND (reference sequence). Trimming took 10 bases from V and 0 from J, leaving 12 bases between them. CDR3 loop: CATRTETNYGYTF. DNA of the CDR3: TGTGCCACCCGGACAGAAACTAACTATGGCTACACCTTC. The variable domain in full, with the rest retrieved from reference TRBV19 and TRBJ1-2, is DGGITQSPKYLFRKEGQNVTLSCEQNLNHDAMYWYRQDPGQGLRLIYYSQIVNDFQKGDIAEGYSVSREKKESFPLTVTSAQKNPTAFYLCATRTETNYGYTFGSGTRLTVV.

This clonotype was picked up a small number of times. The chain couples TRBV9 to TRBJ2-3, with D possibly called TRBD1 or TRBD2 (9 bases each). CDR1 and CDR2 (germline): SGDLS, YYNGEE. The V end lost 4 bases, the J end lost 2 bases, and 32 bases lay between the germline ends. The CDR3 covers 21 residues. The CDR3, as DNA: TGTGCCAGCAGCAACCCCGGGACAGGGCACGTAGCGGGAGACCACACAGATACGCAGTATTTT. Translating it yields CASSNPGTGHVAGDHTDTQYF.

This clonotype was counted between two and nine times. The V and J genes are TRBV7-2 and TRBJ2-3; no clear D. From germline, CDR1 is SGHTA and CDR2 FQGNSA. The CDR3 consists of 14 residues. Deletions cut 1 base from V and 7 bases from J, with 12 bases between. The CDR3 bases are TGTGCCAGCAGCTTAGGTCCTAGTCTGAATACGCAGTATTTT. It translates to CASSLGPSLNTQYF. Full variable domain (rest looked up from reference TRBV7-2 and TRBJ2-3): GAGVSQSPSNKVTEKGKDVELRCDPISGHTALYWYRQSLGQGLEFLIYFQGNSAPDKSGLPSDRFSAERTGGSVSTLTIQRTQQEDSAVYLCASSLGPSLNTQYFGPGTRLTVL.

The chain combines TRBV11-2 with TRBJ2-3; 11 nucleotides align to TRBD2. Germline CDR1 is SGHAT and CDR2 is FQNNGV. The V and J ends lost 7 bases and 5 bases, in that order; junction bases with no gene match: 5. The CDR3 is made up of 14 amino acids. CDR3 residues: CASNLGLAGDTQYF. CDR3 nucleotide sequence: TGTGCCAGCAATCTTGGACTAGCGGGAGATACGCAGTATTTT.

The chain combines TRBV5-1 with TRBJ2-7; perhaps TRBD1 as D (6 bases). This CDR3 contains 14 residues. Trimming pared 3 bases from V and 4 bases from J, leaving 14 bases between. The germline gives CDR1 SGHRS, CDR2 YFSETQ. The chain's CDR3 is CASSSDSFLYEQYF. The CDR3 bases are TGCGCCAGCAGCTCGGACAGCTTCCTTTACGAGCAGTACTTC.

This chain connects TRBV24-1 to TRBJ1-1; possibly TRBD1 for D (5 bases). The ends were cut back, 9 bases at V and 2 bases at J, with 12 bases in the middle. The CDR3 runs to 13 residues. Germline CDR1 and CDR2: KGHDR and SFDVKD. The CDR3 reads CATSRGGNTEAFF. The DNA for the CDR3 is TGTGCCACCTCCCGGGGCGGCAACACTGAAGCTTTCTTT.

This rearrangement joins TRBV7-2 to TRBJ2-7; perhaps TRBD1 as D (5 bases). The germline gives CDR1 SGHTA, CDR2 FQGNSA. Deletions cut 4 bases from V and 3 bases from J, with 10 bases between. CDR3 length equals 13 residues. This CDR3 is CASSSLDSYEQYF. CDR3 coding DNA: TGTGCCAGCAGCTCGTTAGACAGCTACGAGCAGTACTTC.

This clonotype was picked up many times. The chain combines TRBV12-3 or TRBV12-4 with TRBJ1-4; D is unresolved. The CDR3 consists of 15 residues. The V and J ends lost 5 bases and 3 bases respectively, with 13 bases between them. The chain's CDR3 is CASSMRTDSNEKLFF. CDR3 DNA: TGTGCCAGCAGTATGCGGACTGACTCTAATGAAAAACTGTTTTTT.

CDR3 DNA sequence: TGTGCCAGCAGTAAGTCCGGGACTACCAATGAGCAGTTCTTC. Protein sequence: CASSKSGTTNEQFF. The V gene is TRBV6-1, the J gene TRBJ2-1, with TRBD2 matching 7 bases. Trimming removed 5 bases from V and 6 bases from J; junction bases left unmatched: 7. This CDR3 is built from 14 residues. Germline V lookup: CDR1 MNHNS, CDR2 SASEGT.

This clonotype has a handful of counts. The gene calls are TRBV6-1 and TRBJ2-1, with D possibly matching TRBD1 (6 bases). Per the germline V gene, CDR1 is MNHNS and CDR2 is SASEGT. The ends were cut back, 5 bases at V and 5 bases at J, with 16 bases in the middle. The CDR3 consists of 15 residues. For the CDR3, the DNA is TGTGCCAGCAGTCGAGTACAGGGCACTAACAATGAGCAGTTCTTC. This codes for CASSRVQGTNNEQFF.

This sequence joins TRBV12-3 or TRBV12-4 and TRBJ1-2; 9 nucleotides align to TRBD1. J lost 6 bases, V lost 2 bases, and 10 bases had no gene match. This CDR3 spans 16 amino acids. The CDR3: CASSLTLGDRVDGYTF. Written as DNA, the CDR3 is TGTGCCAGCAGTTTAACGTTAGGGGACAGGGTTGATGGCTACACCTTC.

This clonotype was seen more than once but under ten times. The chain is built from TRBV7-9 and TRBJ2-5; D unclear. Per the germline V gene, CDR1 is SEHNR and CDR2 is FQNEAQ (reference sequence). CDR3 length: 11 residues. Trimming took 5 bases from V and 4 from J, leaving 5 bases between them. As DNA, the CDR3 is TGTGCCAGCAGCGCGGTAGAGACCCAGTACTTC. Translating it yields CASSAVETQYF.

This clonotype has more than one count but fewer than ten. This rearrangement joins TRBV7-7 to TRBJ2-7, with D tentatively TRBD1 (5 bases). The germline gives CDR1 SSHAT, CDR2 FNYEAQ (reference sequence). With 5 bases removed from V and 4 bases from J, the gap between germline ends came to 15 bases. CDR3 length: 14 amino acids. CDR3 sequence reads: CASSHIRGSYEQYF. CDR3 in DNA: TGTGCCAGCAGCCATATAAGGGGTTCGTACGAGCAGTACTTC. Filled out from reference TRBV7-7 and TRBJ2-7, the complete variable domain reads GAGVSQSPRYKVTKRGQDVTLRCDPISSHATLYWYQQALGQGPEFLTYFNYEAQPDKSGLPSDRFSAERPEGSISTLTIQRTEQRDSAMYRCASSHIRGSYEQYFGPGTRLTVT.

The rearrangement links TRBV5-1 to TRBJ2-7; possibly TRBD2 for D (7 bases). Trimming took 2 bases from V and 2 from J, leaving 14 bases between them. Germline V lookup: CDR1 SGHRS, CDR2 YFSETQ. The CDR3 covers 15 residues. This CDR3 reads CASSFMDSGTYEQYF. The CDR3 coding sequence is TGCGCCAGCAGCTTCATGGACAGCGGGACCTACGAGCAGTACTTC.

This clonotype was observed a few times. The chain joins TRBV28 to TRBJ1-3; D remains ambiguous. Looked up from germline, CDR1 is MDHEN and CDR2 is SYDVKM. The CDR3 sequence is 17 residues long. Trimming took 5 bases from V and 0 from J, leaving 17 bases between them. CDR3 nucleotide sequence: TGTGCCAGCAGTCCCACAAACCGGGATAACTCTGGAAACACCATATATTTT. This sequence encodes CASSPTNRDNSGNTIYF.

The rearrangement uses TRBV6-4 and TRBJ2-7; D possibly matches TRBD1 or TRBD2 (5 bases each). From germline, CDR1 is MRHNA and CDR2 SNTAGT. Trimming took 6 bases from V and 7 from J, leaving 19 bases between them. The CDR3 contains 14 residues. CDR3 DNA: TGTGCCAGCAGCAGGACGGGGCCGGTGGGGGAGCAGTACTTC. Translating gives CASSRTGPVGEQYF.

The rearrangement joins TRBV30 to TRBJ2-7; possible D gene TRBD1, 5 bases. Germline CDR1 is GTSNPN and CDR2 is SVGIG (reference sequence). The CDR3 totals 12 residues. The V gene lost 3 bases and the J gene lost 2 bases, with 8 bases spanning the gap. In nucleotides, the CDR3 is TGTGCCTGGAGAAGGGGTACCTACGAGCAGTACTTC. Its protein product is CAWRRGTYEQYF.

There are a few counts of this clonotype. The chain is built from TRBV5-1 and TRBJ1-4; D not resolved. V was trimmed by 3 bases and J by 6 bases, leaving 18 bases between them. The CDR3 totals 16 residues. The V gene's germline CDR1 is SGHRS and CDR2 YFSETQ. Here the CDR3 reads CASSSRLLSPDEKLFF. The CDR3 DNA follows: TGCGCCAGCAGCTCCAGATTACTTTCCCCCGATGAAAAACTGTTTTTT.